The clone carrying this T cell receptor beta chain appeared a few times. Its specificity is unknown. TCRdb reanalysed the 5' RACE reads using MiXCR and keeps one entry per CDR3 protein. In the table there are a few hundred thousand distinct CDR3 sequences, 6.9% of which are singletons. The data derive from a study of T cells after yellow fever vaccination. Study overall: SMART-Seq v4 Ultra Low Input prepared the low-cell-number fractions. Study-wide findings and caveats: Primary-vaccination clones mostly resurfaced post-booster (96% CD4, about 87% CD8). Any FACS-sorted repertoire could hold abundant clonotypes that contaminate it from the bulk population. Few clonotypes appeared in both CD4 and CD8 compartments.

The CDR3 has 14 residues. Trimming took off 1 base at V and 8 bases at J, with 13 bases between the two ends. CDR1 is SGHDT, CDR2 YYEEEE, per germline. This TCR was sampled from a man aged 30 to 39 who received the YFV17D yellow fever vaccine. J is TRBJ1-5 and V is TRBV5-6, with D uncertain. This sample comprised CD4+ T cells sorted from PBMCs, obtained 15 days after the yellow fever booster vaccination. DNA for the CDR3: TGTGCCAGCAGCTTGACGGCAGCGGGAAAGCCCCAGCATTTT. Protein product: CASSLTAAGKPQHF.